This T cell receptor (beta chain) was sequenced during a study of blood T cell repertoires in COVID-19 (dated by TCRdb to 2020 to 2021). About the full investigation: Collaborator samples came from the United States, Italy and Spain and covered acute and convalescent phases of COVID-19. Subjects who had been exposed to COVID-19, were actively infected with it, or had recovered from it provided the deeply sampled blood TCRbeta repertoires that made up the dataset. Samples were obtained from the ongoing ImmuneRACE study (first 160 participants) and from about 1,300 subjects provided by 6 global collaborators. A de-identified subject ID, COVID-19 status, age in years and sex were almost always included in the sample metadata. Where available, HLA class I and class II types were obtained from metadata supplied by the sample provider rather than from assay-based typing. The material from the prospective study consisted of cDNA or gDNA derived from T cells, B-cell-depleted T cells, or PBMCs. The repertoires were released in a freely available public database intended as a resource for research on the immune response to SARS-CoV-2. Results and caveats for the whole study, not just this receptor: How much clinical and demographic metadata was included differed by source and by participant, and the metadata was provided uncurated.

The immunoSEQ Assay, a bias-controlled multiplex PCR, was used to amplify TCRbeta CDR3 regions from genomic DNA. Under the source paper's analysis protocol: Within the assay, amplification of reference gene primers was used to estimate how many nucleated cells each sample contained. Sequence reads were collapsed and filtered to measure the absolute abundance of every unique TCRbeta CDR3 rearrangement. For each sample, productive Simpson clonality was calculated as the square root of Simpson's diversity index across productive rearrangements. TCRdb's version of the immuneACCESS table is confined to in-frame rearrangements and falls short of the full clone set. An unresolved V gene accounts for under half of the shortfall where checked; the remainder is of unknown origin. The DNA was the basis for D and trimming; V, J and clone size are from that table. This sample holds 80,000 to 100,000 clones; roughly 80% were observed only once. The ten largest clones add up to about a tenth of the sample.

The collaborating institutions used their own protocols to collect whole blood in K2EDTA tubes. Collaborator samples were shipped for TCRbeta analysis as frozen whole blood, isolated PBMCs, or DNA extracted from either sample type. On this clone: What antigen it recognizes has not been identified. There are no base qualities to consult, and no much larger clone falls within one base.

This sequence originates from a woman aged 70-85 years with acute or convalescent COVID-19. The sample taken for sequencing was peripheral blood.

The DNA is as follows: TGTGCCACCAGCAGAGACAGGGAAGCTTTCTTT. This codes for CATSRDREAFF. The V and J segments used are TRBV15 and TRBJ1-1, with no confidently assigned D gene. Inclusive of the bounding cysteine and phenylalanine, the CDR3 is 11 residues long. CDR3 DNA only is kept here, 33 bases in frame from base 1. From a lookup of the germline V gene (reference sequence), CDR1 and CDR2 are LNHNV and YYDKDF. At the junction V is shortened by 0 bases and J by 8 bases, with 4 bases in between.